This T cell receptor beta chain was sequenced during a study of shared clonotypes between healthy human individuals. Germline CDR1 is MDHEN and CDR2 is SYDVKM. Trimming took off 6 bases at V and 2 bases at J, with 8 bases between the two ends. The CDR3 has 12 residues. The deep-level immunoSEQ assay was used. Profiled with immunoSEQ multiplex PCR; TCRdb holds only in-frame clones, not every one. Among 1,400,000 or so clones listed, approximately 98.5% were seen once. The table lists this clone with a count of one. This sample also contains other DNA sequences that code for the same CDR3. The specimen was naive CD4+ T cells sorted from blood. Described subset: CD45RA+ positively selected. The rearrangement links TRBV28 to TRBJ2-7; D gene ambiguous. The sequence was obtained from a man aged 25 to 40 in good health. CDR3 bases: TGTGCCAGCAGCTCCTTTACCTACGAGCAGTACTTC. Translated: CASSSFTYEQYF.